These 8 T cell receptor beta chains originate from one sample sequenced in a study of cytomegalovirus exposure and HLA in healthy donors. 60 Vbeta and 13 Jbeta primers were used in PCR. Libraries were prepared by immunoSEQ multiplex PCR; TCRdb keeps only in-frame clonotypes and omits some of them. This table holds more than 90,000 clones, 85% to 90% found once. Material: PBMCs. The source of these receptors is a man between 25 and 39 years old in good health and CMV-seronegative.

V usage is TRBV10-3 and J usage is TRBJ2-1, with 12 bases lining up with TRBD2. The germline gives CDR1 ENHRY, CDR2 SYGVKD. The CDR3 is 17 amino acids. The J segment lost 3 bases and the V segment lost 0 bases, leaving 3 bases of the junction unmatched. CDR3 sequence (DNA): TGTGCCATCAGTGAGTCGACACTAGCGGGGGGCTACAATGAGCAGTTCTTC. Translation: CAISESTLAGGYNEQFF.

The chain joins TRBV30 to TRBJ1-2; D call uncertain. The CDR3 has 14 residues. Trimming shortened V by 7 bases and J by 4 bases, and 19 bases separated the two germline ends. CDR1 and CDR2 from the germline V gene are GTSNPN and SVGIG (reference sequence). The CDR3 bases are TGTGCCTCGCTCCGGGAGGAGGCGGGCTATGGCTACACCTTC. Its protein product is CASLREEAGYGYTF.

The chain links TRBV6-4 to TRBJ1-4; no firm D call. The CDR3 totals 17 residues. Germline values: CDR1 MRHNA, CDR2 SNTAGT. V gave up 2 bases and J gave up 0 bases, with 13 bases separating them. CDR3 protein: CASSDPTRDSTNEKLFF. As DNA, the CDR3 is TGTGCCAGCAGTGACCCCACTCGGGATTCAACTAATGAAAAACTGTTTTTT.

This rearrangement joins TRBV9 to TRBJ1-6, with D uncertain. Deletions cut 0 bases from V and 11 bases from J, with 12 bases between. This CDR3 region has 14 residues. Germline loops: CDR1 SGDLS, CDR2 YYNGEE. In DNA form, the CDR3 reads TGTGCCAGCAGCGTAGAATCAGATCTGGCACCCCTCCACTTT. Its protein product is CASSVESDLAPLHF.

This sequence joins TRBV9 and TRBJ1-6; TRBD1 might be the D (6 bases). V was trimmed by 5 bases and J by 3 bases, leaving 15 bases between them. The CDR3 has 16 amino acids. Per germline, CDR1 SGDLS and CDR2 YYNGEE. Here the CDR3 reads CASSALPGDYNSPLHF. The CDR3 DNA reads as TGTGCCAGCAGTGCCCTACCAGGGGACTATAATTCACCCCTCCACTTT.

V gene TRBV13 combines with J gene TRBJ1-2; D not resolved. CDR3 length: 13 amino acids. Trimming pared 1 base from V and 6 bases from J, leaving 9 bases between. Germline assignment: CDR1 PRHDT and CDR2 FYEKMQ (reference sequence). This CDR3 is CASSLDRGNGYTF. Written as DNA, the CDR3 is TGTGCCAGCAGCTTAGATCGAGGGAATGGCTACACCTTC.

This rearrangement joins TRBV27 to TRBJ2-7; 10 bases match TRBD1. V was pared by 4 bases and J by 1 base, with 4 bases of the junction left unmatched. This CDR3 has 15 residues. From germline, CDR1 is MNHEY and CDR2 SMNVEV (reference sequence). The CDR3 protein is CASSSRDRGSYEQYF. CDR3 coding DNA: TGTGCCAGCAGTTCCCGGGACAGGGGTTCCTACGAGCAGTACTTC.

The J gene is TRBJ2-3, the V gene TRBV15, with 14 bases that match TRBD2. The germline CDR1 and CDR2 sequences are LNHNV and YYDKDF (reference sequence). This CDR3 comprises 15 residues. Trimming at V came to 1 base and at J to 10 bases, leaving 4 bases not matched to a gene. CDR3 nucleotide sequence: TGTGCCACCAGCAGAGCCGGGACTAGCGGGGGCGCGCAGTATTTT. Amino acids: CATSRAGTSGGAQYF.